This TCR beta chain was obtained from a study of T cells expressing NK-cell markers. General study points: Where several donors were concerned, these clonotypes also led the CD3+CD56-NKG2C+ fraction.

The CDR3 sequence is 15 residues long. Germline CDR1 GTSNPN, CDR2 SVGIG (reference sequence). Turning to this clonotype: Its antigen is still unknown.

One entry per CDR3 protein, without DNA, is what TCRdb gives after re-calling the 5' RACE reads. In all, the sample yields almost 450,000 distinct CDR3 sequences. The sequencing input was blood T cells: a sorted CD56 or NKG2C T cell subset, CD4+ or CD8+ T cells, or bulk PBMC T cells (not recorded which). The chain joins TRBV30 to TRBJ2-2; absent DNA, TCRdb's TRBD1 call cannot be checked. The receptor was isolated from a woman aged 18 to 69 in good health. CDR3 region: CAWTGGPANTGELFF.